The 15 T cell receptor beta chains in this list originate from one sample, sequenced in a study of CD8 T cells in ankylosing spondylitis. Using its own MiXCR run on the 5' RACE reads, TCRdb lists one record per CDR3 protein. Altogether some 71,000 distinct CDR3 sequences are present, approximately 5.3% being singletons, with the ten largest covering 2.2%. Sequenced material: blood, either unsorted or a sorted T cell fraction (not recorded which). These receptor sequences come from a male donor with ankylosing spondylitis or in good health (not recorded which).

There are many counts of this clonotype. The chain employs TRBV19 and TRBJ1-3; no reliable D call. This CDR3 contains 15 residues. The germline V gene encodes CDR1 LNHDA and CDR2 SQIVND (reference sequence). The V and J ends lost 4 bases and 0 bases respectively, with 10 bases between them. Here the CDR3 reads CASSTDYSSGNTIYF. CDR3 DNA sequence: TGTGCCAGTAGTACGGACTACAGCTCTGGAAACACCATATATTTT.

This clonotype was detected ten times or more. The V call is TRBV5-1, the J call TRBJ2-1, with 7 bases identical to TRBD1. The CDR3 runs to 14 residues. The V gene end was trimmed by 2 bases and the J gene end by 4 bases; junction bases not matched to a gene: 3. Germline V CDR1 and CDR2: SGHRS, YFSETQ. The CDR3: CASSFGQAYNEQFF. The CDR3 DNA follows: TGCGCCAGCAGCTTTGGACAGGCGTACAATGAGCAGTTCTTC.

This clonotype was detected ten times or more. This chain connects TRBV29-1 to TRBJ2-1, with a weak D call TRBD2 (6 bases). The CDR3 is 13 residues long. CDR1 and CDR2 from the germline V gene are SQVTM and ANQGSEA. The ends were cut back, 4 bases at V and 6 bases at J, with 13 bases in the middle. This CDR3 is CSVGGRKGNEQFF. The CDR3, as DNA: TGCAGCGTTGGAGGGAGGAAGGGCAATGAGCAGTTCTTC.

This clonotype was observed many times. The chain uses TRBV24-1 and TRBJ2-6; a possible D gene is TRBD1 (6 bases). The V gene's germline CDR1 is KGHDR and CDR2 SFDVKD. Deletions cut 2 bases from V and 2 bases from J, with 15 bases between. The CDR3 has 18 residues. The CDR3 is CATSDSAGAAAGANVLTF. The CDR3 DNA follows: TGTGCCACCAGTGATTCTGCAGGGGCTGCGGCTGGGGCCAACGTCCTGACTTTC.

This clonotype occurred many times. The CDR3 is CASTSYPRGVDYNEQFF. The DNA of the CDR3 is TGTGCCAGCACCTCATACCCCCGGGGGGTCGATTACAATGAGCAGTTCTTC. This chain links TRBV25-1 with TRBJ2-1; TRBD2 agrees at 7 bases. The CDR3 consists of 17 residues. Germline CDR1 reads MGHDK; CDR2 reads SYGVNS. J gave up 4 bases and V 7 bases, and 16 bases lay outside the gene matches.

This clonotype was counted at least ten times. This chain connects TRBV12-3 or TRBV12-4 to TRBJ2-2, with D hard to call. The germline V and J ends were trimmed by 4 bases and 6 bases, with 3 bases remaining between them. This CDR3 contains 11 residues. The CDR3, as DNA: TGTGCCAGCAGTTCCCCCGGGGAGCTGTTTTTT. Translation gives CASSSPGELFF.

The CDR3 region is CASSFGGDYEQYF. CDR3 nucleotides: TGTGCCAGCAGTTTCGGGGGAGACTACGAGCAGTACTTC. The V call is TRBV12-3 or TRBV12-4, the J call TRBJ2-7; D may be TRBD2 (6 bases). The CDR3 totals 13 residues. The V gene lost 3 bases and the J gene lost 3 bases, with 9 bases spanning the gap.

This clonotype appeared a few times. The chain combines TRBV6-2 or TRBV6-3 with TRBJ2-2; a possible D gene is TRBD1 (5 bases). Trimming pared 5 bases from V and 2 bases from J, leaving 9 bases between. Germline-derived CDR1 and CDR2 are MNHEY and SVGEGT. There are 14 residues in the CDR3. CDR3: CASSRQLNTGELFF. In nucleotides, the CDR3 is TGTGCCAGCAGTAGACAGTTAAACACCGGGGAGCTGTTTTTT.

This clonotype was recorded at least ten times. This sequence joins TRBV5-6 and TRBJ2-1; a weak D match, TRBD2 (5 bases). The CDR3 has 13 amino acids. From germline, CDR1 is SGHDT and CDR2 YYEEEE. V was shortened by 1 base and J by 10 bases, with 12 bases between the two germline ends. CDR3 residues: CASSLRGSGEQFF. The CDR3 bases are TGTGCCAGCAGCTTGCGGGGTTCTGGGGAGCAGTTCTTC.

This clonotype was detected once. The chain combines TRBV20-1 with TRBJ1-1; the D is unclear. Germline V gene sequence: CDR1 DFQATT, CDR2 SNEGSKA (reference sequence). The CDR3 runs to 14 residues. The V end lost 0 bases, the J end lost 1 base, and 9 bases lay between the germline ends. In DNA, the CDR3 is TGCAGTGCTAGAGACCGTATAACGAACACTGAAGCTTTCTTT. Translating it yields CSARDRITNTEAFF.

In this sample, this clonotype turned up many times. The chain uses TRBV5-1 and TRBJ2-5, with no clear D. CDR1 SGHRS and CDR2 YFSETQ come from the germline V gene. Trimming pared 2 bases from V and 2 bases from J, leaving 10 bases between. The CDR3 sequence is 14 residues long. CDR3 bases: TGCGCCAGCAGCTTATTTGGGGAACAAGAGACCCAGTACTTC. Translated: CASSLFGEQETQYF.

This clonotype came up many times. The rearrangement links TRBV28 to TRBJ1-5; D remains unclear. Germline assignment: CDR1 MDHEN and CDR2 SYDVKM. V dropped 4 bases and J dropped 7 bases, with 29 bases sitting between them. The CDR3 contains 19 residues. As DNA, the CDR3 is TGTGCCAGCAGTTCCGCCGGGGTCTCCTTGGACCTCTTCAGGCAGCCCCAGCATTTT. It specifies CASSSAGVSLDLFRQPQHF.

This clonotype was counted many times. The CDR3 loop reads CSAGNEGSADTQYF. The DNA for the CDR3 is TGCAGTGCTGGGAACGAAGGGAGCGCAGATACGCAGTATTTT. The chain combines TRBV20-1 with TRBJ2-3; TRBD2 might be the D (5 bases). From germline, CDR1 is DFQATT and CDR2 SNEGSKA (reference sequence). The CDR3 is 14 amino acids. Trimming pared 5 bases from V and 4 bases from J, leaving 16 bases between.

This clonotype came up many times. This chain connects TRBV4-2 to TRBJ1-2, with D possibly being TRBD1 (5 bases). CDR3 length: 12 residues. Per the germline V gene, CDR1 is LGHNA and CDR2 is YNFKEQ. Deletions cut 4 bases from V and 4 bases from J, with 7 bases between. CDR3 protein: CASSRGTYGYTF. Here the CDR3 DNA reads TGTGCCAGCAGCCGGGGGACCTATGGCTACACCTTC.

This clonotype has a count of ten or more. The CDR3 DNA follows: TGTGCCAGCAGTTACCTCCCTACGGGGGGAGGGGGGAGAACTGAAGCTTTCTTT. Encoded protein: CASSYLPTGGGGRTEAFF. This chain links TRBV6-5 with TRBJ1-1, with D possibly being TRBD1 (6 bases). The V and J ends lost 2 bases and 5 bases respectively, with 24 bases between them. This CDR3 comprises 18 residues. Germline CDR1 reads MNHEY; CDR2 reads SVGAGI.